This T cell receptor beta chain derives from a study of T cells and Merkel cell carcinoma outcomes. General observations from the study: Reportedly, T-cell repertoire with density predicts Merkel cell carcinoma outcomes.

Germline trimming cut 0 bases from V and 1 base from J; bases unmatched to any gene: 4. Germline loops: CDR1 SGHDT, CDR2 YYEEEE. The CDR3 is 16 amino acids. This clone was recorded only once. What it recognizes is unknown. Here immunoSEQ multiplex PCR was the method, and the copy in TCRdb shows in-frame clones only, minus some. The sample shows approximately 6,500 clones, around 77% of them seen only once. J is TRBJ2-3 and V is TRBV5-6; 8 bases match TRBD2. This TCR came from a human donor with Merkel cell carcinoma. Material for sequencing was tumor tissue from Merkel cell carcinoma. This CDR3 is CASSLDWREGTDTQYF. The CDR3 region has the DNA TGTGCCAGCAGCTTGGACTGGCGGGAGGGCACAGATACGCAGTATTTT.